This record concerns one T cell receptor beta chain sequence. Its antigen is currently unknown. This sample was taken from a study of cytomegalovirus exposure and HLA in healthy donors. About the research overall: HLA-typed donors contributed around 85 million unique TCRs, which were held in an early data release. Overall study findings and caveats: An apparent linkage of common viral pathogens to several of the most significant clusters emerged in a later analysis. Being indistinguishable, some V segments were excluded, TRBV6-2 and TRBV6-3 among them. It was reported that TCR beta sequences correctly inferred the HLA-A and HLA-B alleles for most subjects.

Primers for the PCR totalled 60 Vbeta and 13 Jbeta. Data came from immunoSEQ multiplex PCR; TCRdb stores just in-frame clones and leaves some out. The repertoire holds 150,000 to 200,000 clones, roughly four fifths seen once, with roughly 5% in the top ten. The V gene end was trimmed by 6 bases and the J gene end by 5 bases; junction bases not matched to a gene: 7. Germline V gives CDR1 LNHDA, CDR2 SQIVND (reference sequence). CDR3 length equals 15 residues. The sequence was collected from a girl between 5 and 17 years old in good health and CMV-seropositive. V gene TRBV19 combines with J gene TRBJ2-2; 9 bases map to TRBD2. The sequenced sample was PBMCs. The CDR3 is CASRGSGGGTGELFF. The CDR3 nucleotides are TGTGCCAGTAGGGGTAGCGGGGGCGGTACCGGGGAGCTGTTTTTT.